Shown below are 5 T cell receptor beta chains from a single sample sequenced in a study of graft-versus-host responses after intestinal transplantation. Produced via immunoSEQ multiplex PCR; TCRdb's table is partial and in-frame only. The sample yields about 89,000 clones, approximately 94% seen once. Which antigens these TCRs recognize remains unknown. This specimen consisted of unstimulated CD4+ T cells sorted from spleen or lymph node cells, obtained before transplant. Receptors originate from a human donor who was the organ donor for an intestinal transplant.

About this clone itself: Relative to the germline gene, one junction end is altered; a read error may explain this. J is TRBJ2-3 and V is TRBV6-1; no clear D gene. This CDR3 region has 14 residues. Germline-derived CDR1 and CDR2 are MNHNS and SASEGT. CDR3 amino acids: CASSEQSARLGKNF. CDR3 sequence (DNA): TGTGCCAGCAGTGAACAGTCCGCCCGGCTAGGGAAGAATTTT.

V gene TRBV18 combines with J gene TRBJ1-5; 11 nucleotides align to TRBD1. CDR1 is KGHSH and CDR2 is LQKENI in the germline V gene. CDR3 length: 15 amino acids. V lost 4 bases to trimming and J lost 6 bases; unmatched junction nucleotides: 5. The CDR3 reads CASSRGQGESQPQHF. The CDR3 nucleotides read TGTGCCAGCTCACGGGGACAGGGGGAGAGTCAGCCCCAGCATTTT.

The genes are TRBV20-1 and TRBJ1-2; D is ambiguous. The germline V gene has CDR1 DFQATT and CDR2 SNEGSKA (reference sequence). The CDR3 length is 11 residues. The V gene lost 6 bases and the J gene lost 4 bases, with 9 bases spanning the gap. The CDR3, as DNA: TGCAGTGCCTTAGACGGCTATGGCTACACCTTC. This encodes CSALDGYGYTF.

The chain has TRBV4-1 and TRBJ2-3; unclear D gene. Germline CDR1 reads MGHRA; CDR2 reads YSYEKL. This CDR3 has 12 amino acids. V dropped 1 base and J dropped 6 bases, with 5 bases sitting between them. The CDR3 reads CASSQVRDTQYF. DNA for the CDR3: TGCGCCAGCAGCCAAGTTCGGGATACGCAGTATTTT.

J is TRBJ1-1 and V is TRBV13; D is ambiguous. The CDR3 spans 13 residues. The germline V gene encodes CDR1 PRHDT and CDR2 FYEKMQ (reference sequence). V was clipped by 5 bases and J by 4 bases, with 11 bases between them. CDR3 sequence reads: CASSTMVVTEAFF. CDR3 bases: TGTGCCAGCAGCACAATGGTCGTCACTGAAGCTTTCTTT.